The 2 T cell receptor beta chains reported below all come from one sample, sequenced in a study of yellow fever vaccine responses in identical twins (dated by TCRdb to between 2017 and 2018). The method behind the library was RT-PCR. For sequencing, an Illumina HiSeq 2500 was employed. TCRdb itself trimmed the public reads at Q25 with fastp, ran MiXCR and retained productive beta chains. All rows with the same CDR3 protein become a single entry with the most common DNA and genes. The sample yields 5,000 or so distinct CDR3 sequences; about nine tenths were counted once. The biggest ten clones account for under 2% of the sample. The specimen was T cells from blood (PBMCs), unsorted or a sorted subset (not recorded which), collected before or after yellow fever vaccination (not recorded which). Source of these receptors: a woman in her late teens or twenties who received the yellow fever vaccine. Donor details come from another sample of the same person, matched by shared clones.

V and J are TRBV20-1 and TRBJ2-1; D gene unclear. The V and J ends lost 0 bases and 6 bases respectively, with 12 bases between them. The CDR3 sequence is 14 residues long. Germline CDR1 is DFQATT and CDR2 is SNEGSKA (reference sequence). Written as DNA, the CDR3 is TGCAGTGCTAGAGATGGTTCCCGCGCCAATGAGCAGTTCTTC. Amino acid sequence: CSARDGSRANEQFF.

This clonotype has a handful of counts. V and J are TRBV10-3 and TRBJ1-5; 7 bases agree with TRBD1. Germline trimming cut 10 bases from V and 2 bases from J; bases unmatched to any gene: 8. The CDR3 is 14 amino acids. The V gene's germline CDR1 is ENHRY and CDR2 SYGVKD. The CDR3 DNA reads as TGTGCCACCAAGCAGGGGACAGGCAATCAGCCCCAGCATTTT. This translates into CATKQGTGNQPQHF.